Below, 28 T cell receptor beta chains from the same sample are listed, as sequenced in a study of T cell responses to AZD1222 COVID-19 vaccine (dated by TCRdb to about 2021). The sample's time point label, decoded: about 28 days (+/-7) after the second vaccine dose. To prepare the library, the immunoSEQ multiplex PCR assay was applied. TCRdb took over this immuneACCESS table, retaining in-frame rearrangements with V and J assigned. Such tables are incomplete; in checked studies, under half of the missing clones stem from an unresolved V gene, and the remainder is unexplained. Here the sample has approximately 50,000 clones; 80% to 90% occur a single time. The ten largest account for 6% to 8% of the sample. Sample: peripheral blood, taken 28 days after the second AZD1222 dose. The source of these receptors is an adult who received the AZD1222 COVID-19 vaccine.

The chain recombines TRBV2 with TRBJ2-1; a possible D gene is TRBD1 (5 bases). CDR3 length: 13 amino acids. The V gene lost 8 bases and the J gene lost 8 bases, with 16 bases spanning the gap. Germline V gene data show CDR1 as SNHLY and CDR2 as FYNNEI. The CDR3 loop reads CASGASPPYEQFF. The CDR3 DNA reads as TGTGCCAGCGGGGCCTCTCCGCCTTATGAGCAGTTCTTC. The variable domain in full, completed from reference TRBV2 and TRBJ2-1, reads EPEVTQTPSHQVTQMGQEVILRCVPISNHLYFYWYRQILGQKVEFLVSFYNNEISEKSEIFDDQFSVERPDGSNFTLKIRSTKLEDSAMYFCASGASPPYEQFFGPGTRLTVL.

This chain's CDR3 is CASSLGGTSGRGQFF. CDR3 sequence (DNA): TGTGCCAGCAGCTTAGGCGGGACTAGCGGGAGGGGGCAGTTCTTC. J is TRBJ2-1 and V is TRBV11-1; 16 positions match TRBD2. This CDR3 spans 15 amino acids. J lost 12 bases, V lost 1 base, and 3 bases had no gene match. The germline gives CDR1 SGHAT, CDR2 FQDESV (reference sequence).

V gene TRBV7-9 combines with J gene TRBJ2-3, with 10 bases lining up with TRBD1. Germline loops: CDR1 SEHNR, CDR2 FQNEAQ (reference sequence). The CDR3 consists of 15 residues. V dropped 5 bases and J dropped 3; count of bases not matched to a gene: 5. The CDR3 here is CASSPGQGITDTQYF. Written as DNA, the CDR3 is TGTGCCAGCAGCCCGGGACAGGGGATTACAGATACGCAGTATTTT. The variable domain in full, with the rest retrieved from reference TRBV7-9 and TRBJ2-3, is DTGVSQNPRHKITKRGQNVTFRCDPISEHNRLYWYRQTLGQGPEFLTYFQNEAQLEKSRLLSDRFSAERPKGSFSTLEIQRTEQGDSAMYLCASSPGQGITDTQYFGPGTRLTVL.

In its sample, this clone was seen a few times. V gene TRBV18 combines with J gene TRBJ1-1; D not certain. The CDR3 contains 15 residues. The germline V gene has CDR1 KGHSH and CDR2 LQKENI. The ends were cut back, 0 bases at V and 2 bases at J, with 10 bases in the middle. CDR3 sequence reads: CASSPPGSLNTEAFF. The DNA of the CDR3 is TGTGCCAGCTCACCACCGGGGAGCTTAAACACTGAAGCTTTCTTT.

This chain's CDR3 is CAWSIGTSGSYEQYF. In DNA form, the CDR3 reads TGTGCCTGGAGTATTGGGACTAGCGGGAGCTACGAGCAGTACTTC. The rearrangement joins TRBV30 to TRBJ2-7; 14 bases align to TRBD2. The trim removed 2 bases at V and 3 bases at J, leaving 3 bases unmatched. Germline V gives CDR1 GTSNPN, CDR2 SVGIG (reference sequence). The CDR3 extends over 15 amino acids.

Note on this clone: The same CDR3 can be traced to other DNA sequences in this sample. The V call is TRBV5-8, the J call TRBJ1-2, with D perhaps TRBD1 (6 bases). Germline loops: CDR1 SGHTS, CDR2 YDEGEE. Trimming left V 2 bases short and J 2 bases short, with 7 bases between. The CDR3 is 13 residues long. The DNA for the CDR3 is TGTGCCAGCAGCTTCGGGGGCAACTATGGCTACACCTTC. This gives the protein CASSFGGNYGYTF.

The V and J genes are TRBV25-1 and TRBJ2-7, with TRBD2 as a possible D gene (6 bases). Germline V gives CDR1 MGHDK, CDR2 SYGVNS. Trimming removed 6 bases from V and 4 bases from J, with 19 bases in between. The CDR3 loop spans 15 amino acids. For the CDR3, the DNA is TGTGCCAGCAGCGAGGGAAACCGGGGGATATACGAGCAGTACTTC. It is translated as CASSEGNRGIYEQYF.

This clone appeared a few times. This rearrangement joins TRBV7-2 to TRBJ1-5; perhaps TRBD1 as D (5 bases). The V and J ends lost 5 bases and 6 bases respectively, with 14 bases between them. The germline gives CDR1 SGHTA, CDR2 FQGNSA. The CDR3 spans 14 residues. CDR3 coding DNA: TGTGCCAGCAGCCAAAACCCCAGGGTTCAGCCCCAGCATTTT. This codes for CASSQNPRVQPQHF.

This chain links TRBV15 with TRBJ2-7; maybe TRBD2 (5 bases). V was clipped by 0 bases and J by 4 bases, with 10 bases between them. This CDR3 has 14 residues. Germline CDR1 is LNHNV and CDR2 is YYDKDF (reference sequence). The CDR3 region is CATSRERTQYEQYF. DNA of the CDR3: TGTGCCACCAGCAGAGAAAGGACTCAATACGAGCAGTACTTC. Looking up the rest from reference TRBV15 and TRBJ2-7 gives the full variable domain: DAMVIQNPRYQVTQFGKPVTLSCSQTLNHNVMYWYQQKSSQAPKLLFHYYDKDFNNEADTPDNFQSRRPNTSFCFLDIRSPGLGDTAMYLCATSRERTQYEQYFGPGTRLTVT.

The chain carries TRBV7-2 and TRBJ1-5; 10 nucleotides line up with TRBD1. Germline CDR1 and CDR2: SGHTA and FQGNSA. The CDR3 sequence is 15 residues long. Trimming took 1 base from V and 5 from J; bases not matched to a gene: 2. For the CDR3, the DNA is TGTGCCAGCAGCTTAGGACAGGGGGCCTATCAGCCCCAGCATTTT. It translates to CASSLGQGAYQPQHF.

This chain uses TRBV10-3 with TRBJ2-1; 9 nucleotides align to TRBD2. V shed 3 bases and J 9 bases; nucleotides not matched to a gene: 12. The CDR3 spans 16 residues. Germline V gene data show CDR1 as ENHRY and CDR2 as SYGVKD. DNA of the CDR3: TGTGCCATCAGTGATGGAAGAGCGGGAGGCTGGTCTGAGCAGTTCTTC. It is translated as CAISDGRAGGWSEQFF.

This chain links TRBV5-4 with TRBJ2-7; D is possibly TRBD1 (6 bases). Between the trimmed V and J ends, which lost 4 bases and 0 bases, there was a span of 8 bases. Germline V CDR1 and CDR2: SGHNT, YYREEE (reference sequence). The CDR3 runs 13 residues. This CDR3 is CASSPRGSYEQYF. In nucleotides, the CDR3 is TGTGCCAGCAGCCCCAGGGGCTCCTACGAGCAGTACTTC.

This rearrangement joins TRBV4-3 to TRBJ1-6; tentatively, D is TRBD1 (6 bases). Germline V gene data show CDR1 as LGHNA and CDR2 as YSLEER. Trimming took 4 bases from V and 5 from J, leaving 21 bases between them. The CDR3 totals 18 residues. The CDR3 DNA sequence: TGCGCCAGCAGCCGGACAGCCAGGAGTATGGACGATAATTCACCCCTCCACTTT. It translates to CASSRTARSMDDNSPLHF.

The chain links TRBV19 to TRBJ2-7; D might be TRBD1 (5 bases). CDR1 and CDR2 from the germline V gene are LNHDA and SQIVND (reference sequence). CDR3 length: 13 amino acids. V was trimmed by 3 bases and J by 5 bases, leaving 11 bases between them. CDR3 nucleotides: TGTGCCAGTAGTATGCGGCAGGGCCACGAGCAGTACTTC. Its protein is CASSMRQGHEQYF.

The sample holds a few counts of this clone. The chain uses TRBV6-6 and TRBJ1-3; D remains unclear. Trimming pared 6 bases from V and 4 bases from J, leaving 13 bases between. The CDR3 has 14 amino acids. Germline lookup yields CDR1 MNHNY and CDR2 SVGAGI (reference sequence). CDR3: CASSLGREGNTIYF. CDR3 in DNA: TGTGCCAGCAGCCTCGGGCGGGAAGGAAACACCATATATTTT.

This clone was seen a handful of times. The chain recombines TRBV10-3 with TRBJ2-2; D is uncertain. Trimming removed 2 bases at V and 4 bases at J, with 11 bases between. The CDR3 consists of 15 residues. CDR1 ENHRY and CDR2 SYGVKD come from the germline V gene. The CDR3 reads CAISESKTFTGELFF. CDR3 sequence (DNA): TGTGCCATCAGTGAGAGTAAGACCTTCACCGGGGAGCTGTTTTTT.

CDR3 loop: CASSLRQGGSSPLHF. In DNA, the CDR3 is TGTGCCAGCAGCCTAAGACAGGGTGGAAGTTCACCCCTCCACTTT. The J gene is TRBJ1-6, the V gene TRBV5-6; 7 nucleotides agree with TRBD1. This CDR3 has 15 residues. Germline trimming cut 4 bases from V and 9 bases from J; bases unmatched to any gene: 10. CDR1 and CDR2 from the germline V gene are SGHDT and YYEEEE.

This clone has only a few counts. The V gene is TRBV9, the J gene TRBJ2-2, with D possibly being TRBD2 (6 bases). In germline, CDR1 is SGDLS, CDR2 YYNGEE. V lost 6 bases to trimming and J lost 2 bases, with 17 bases between them. This CDR3 is built from 16 residues. The CDR3 region is CASNRRGTINTGELFF. The DNA for the CDR3 is TGTGCCAGCAACCGACGCGGGACGATTAACACCGGGGAGCTGTTTTTT.

This sequence joins TRBV20-1 and TRBJ1-1, with D unclear. Germline-derived CDR1 and CDR2 are DFQATT and SNEGSKA (reference sequence). Trimming removed 7 bases from V and 6 bases from J, with 12 bases in between. The CDR3 covers 11 residues. CDR3 sequence: CSGRENAEAFF. The CDR3 DNA sequence: TGCAGTGGGCGGGAAAACGCTGAAGCTTTCTTT.

This chain uses TRBV13 with TRBJ2-7; 7 bases map to TRBD1. V trimming: 6 bases; J trimming: 3 bases; junction bases outside the gene matches: 2. The CDR3 has 12 residues. Per the germline V gene, CDR1 is PRHDT and CDR2 is FYEKMQ (reference sequence). This CDR3 is CASRRQGYEQYF. CDR3 in DNA: TGTGCCAGCAGGCGACAGGGCTACGAGCAGTACTTC.

The chain combines TRBV28 with TRBJ2-7; possibly TRBD2 for D (6 bases). CDR1 and CDR2 (germline): MDHEN, SYDVKM. There are 14 residues in the CDR3. Trimming left V 7 bases short and J 1 base short, with 14 bases between. The CDR3 DNA is TGTGCCAGCACCCCCGGGACTGCTTCCTACGAGCAGTACTTC. It translates to CASTPGTASYEQYF.

The CDR3 loop is CASSSSWPGGNEQFF. The DNA of the CDR3 is TGTGCCAGCAGCTCTTCTTGGCCAGGCGGCAATGAGCAGTTCTTC. The chain is built from TRBV7-9 and TRBJ2-1; no firm D call. Germline V gene lookup returns CDR1 SEHNR and CDR2 FQNEAQ (reference sequence). V was clipped by 4 bases and J by 6 bases, with 16 bases between them. The CDR3 spans 15 residues.

The chain combines TRBV7-9 with TRBJ2-2, with 10 bases aligning to TRBD2. V shed 1 base and J 1 base; nucleotides not matched to a gene: 0. CDR3 length: 16 residues. Per the germline V gene, CDR1 is SEHNR and CDR2 is FQNEAQ (reference sequence). CDR3 nucleotide sequence: TGTGCCAGCAGCTTAGGGACTAGCGGGAACACCGGGGAGCTGTTTTTT. It translates to CASSLGTSGNTGELFF.

V and J are TRBV20-1 and TRBJ2-6; D possibly corresponds to TRBD1 (6 bases). The CDR3 loop spans 16 amino acids. V dropped 3 bases and J dropped 0 bases, with 12 bases sitting between them. Germline CDR1 reads DFQATT; CDR2 reads SNEGSKA (reference sequence). DNA for the CDR3: TGCAGTGCTAGTGGGGACATGAGCTCTGGGGCCAACGTCCTGACTTTC. Amino acid sequence: CSASGDMSSGANVLTF.

The chain uses TRBV2 and TRBJ2-7; 8 bases line up with TRBD1. The CDR3 runs 14 residues. CDR1 is SNHLY and CDR2 is FYNNEI in the germline V gene. The ends lost 1 base at V and 4 bases at J; junction bases unmatched: 3. The CDR3 region has the DNA TGTGCCAGCAGTGAAGGGACAGGGAGTTACGAGCAGTACTTC. This codes for CASSEGTGSYEQYF.

The chain carries TRBV18 and TRBJ1-1; no reliable D call. This CDR3 region has 13 residues. Germline V CDR1 and CDR2: KGHSH, LQKENI. Trimming stripped 6 bases from V and 1 base from J, with 9 bases between. CDR3 in DNA: TGTGCCAGCTCTTCCCCAGGGAACACTGAAGCTTTCTTT. It codes for CASSSPGNTEAFF.

This rearrangement joins TRBV19 to TRBJ2-2; D is unclear. V shed 3 bases and J shed 6 bases, with 8 bases lying between them. Germline V gene lookup returns CDR1 LNHDA and CDR2 SQIVND (reference sequence). CDR3 length equals 13 residues. In nucleotides, the CDR3 is TGTGCCAGTAGTATTCTGAGAGCCGGGGAGCTGTTTTTT. As protein: CASSILRAGELFF.

J is TRBJ2-3 and V is TRBV7-2; 10 bases are shared with TRBD2. The CDR3 is 16 amino acids. The J segment lost 8 bases and the V segment lost 1 base, leaving 9 bases of the junction unmatched. Germline-derived CDR1 and CDR2 are SGHTA and FQGNSA. The CDR3 DNA reads as TGTGCCAGCAGCTTAGTACCTAGCGGGAGTTCAAGTACGCAGTATTTT. Protein sequence: CASSLVPSGSSSTQYF.